The present entry profiles one TCR beta chain with its context. The sample is drawn from a study of shared clonotypes between healthy human individuals. CD45RO-negative cells were positively selected for CCR7, leaving out terminally differentiated effector memory CD45RA+ cells. The germline V gene has CDR1 MNHEY and CDR2 SVGAGI. V lost 2 bases to trimming and J lost 1 base, with 8 bases between them. CDR3 length: 14 residues. In replicate PCRs of sorted subsets, 150 to 200 ng DNA, approximately 30,000 T cell genomes, was used. TCRdb's table, derived via immunoSEQ multiplex PCR, lists solely in-frame clones and lacks some. The repertoire holds millions of clones, about 94% seen once, with about 1.1% in the top ten.

What was sequenced was naive CD8+ T cells sorted from blood. The chain employs TRBV6-5 and TRBJ1-1; unclear D gene. The TCR comes from a man between 18 and 35 years old in good health. As DNA, the CDR3 is TGTGCCAGCAGTTACGAGGGTTGGAACACTGAAGCTTTCTTT. Translated: CASSYEGWNTEAFF.